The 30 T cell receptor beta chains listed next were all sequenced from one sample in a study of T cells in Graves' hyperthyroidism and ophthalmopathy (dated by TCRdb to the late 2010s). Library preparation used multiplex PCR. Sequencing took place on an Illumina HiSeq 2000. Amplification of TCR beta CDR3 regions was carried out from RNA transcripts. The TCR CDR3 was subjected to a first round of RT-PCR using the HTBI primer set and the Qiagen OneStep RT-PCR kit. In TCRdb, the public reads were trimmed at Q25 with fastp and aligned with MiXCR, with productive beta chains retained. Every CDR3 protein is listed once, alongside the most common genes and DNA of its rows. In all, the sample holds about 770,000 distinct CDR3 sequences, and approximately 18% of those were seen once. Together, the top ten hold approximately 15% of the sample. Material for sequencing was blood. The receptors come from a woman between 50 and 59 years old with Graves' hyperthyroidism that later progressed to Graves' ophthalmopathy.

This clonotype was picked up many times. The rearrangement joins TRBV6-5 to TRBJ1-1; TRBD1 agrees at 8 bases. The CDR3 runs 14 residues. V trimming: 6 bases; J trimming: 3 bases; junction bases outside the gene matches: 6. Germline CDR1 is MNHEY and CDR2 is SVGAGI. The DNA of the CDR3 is TGTGCCAGCAGCTTGCAGGGGGCGTACACTGAAGCTTTCTTT. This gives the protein CASSLQGAYTEAFF.

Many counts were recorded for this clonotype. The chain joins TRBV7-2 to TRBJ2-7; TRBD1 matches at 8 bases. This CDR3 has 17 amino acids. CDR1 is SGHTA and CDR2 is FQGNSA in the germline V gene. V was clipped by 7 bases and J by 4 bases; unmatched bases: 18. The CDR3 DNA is TGTGCCAGCAACCCCGACGGGAACAGGGGGAACGGGTACGAGCAGTACTTC. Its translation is CASNPDGNRGNGYEQYF.

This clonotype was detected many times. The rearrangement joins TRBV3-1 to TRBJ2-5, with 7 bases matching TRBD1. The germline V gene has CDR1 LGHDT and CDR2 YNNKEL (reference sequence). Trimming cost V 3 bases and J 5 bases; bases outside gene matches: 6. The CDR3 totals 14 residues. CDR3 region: CASSQRTGSETQYF. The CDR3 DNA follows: TGTGCCAGCAGCCAGAGGACAGGTTCGGAGACCCAGTACTTC.

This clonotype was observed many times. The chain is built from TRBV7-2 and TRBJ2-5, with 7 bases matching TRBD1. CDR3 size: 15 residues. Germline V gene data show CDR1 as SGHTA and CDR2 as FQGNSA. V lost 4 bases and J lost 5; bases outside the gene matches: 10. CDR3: CASSSTGQRRETQYF. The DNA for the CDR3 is TGTGCCAGCAGCTCAACGGGACAGCGTCGGGAGACCCAGTACTTC.

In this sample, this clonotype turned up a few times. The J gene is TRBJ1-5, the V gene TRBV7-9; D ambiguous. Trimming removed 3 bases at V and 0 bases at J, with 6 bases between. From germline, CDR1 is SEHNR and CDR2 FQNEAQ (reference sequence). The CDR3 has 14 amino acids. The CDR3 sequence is CASSFLGSNQPQHF. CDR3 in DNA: TGTGCCAGCAGCTTTCTCGGTAGCAATCAGCCCCAGCATTTT. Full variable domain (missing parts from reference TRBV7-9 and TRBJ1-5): DTGVSQNPRHKITKRGQNVTFRCDPISEHNRLYWYRQTLGQGPEFLTYFQNEAQLEKSRLLSDRFSAERPKGSFSTLEIQRTEQGDSAMYLCASSFLGSNQPQHFGDGTRLSIL.

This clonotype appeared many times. Here the CDR3 reads CASSVGSRSEAFF. The CDR3 DNA is TGTGCCAGCAGCGTGGGGTCTCGGAGTGAAGCTTTCTTT. The V gene is TRBV9, the J gene TRBJ1-1; D call uncertain. The length of the CDR3 is 13 residues. Germline CDR1 is SGDLS and CDR2 is YYNGEE. V gave up 2 bases and J gave up 7 bases, with 12 bases separating them.

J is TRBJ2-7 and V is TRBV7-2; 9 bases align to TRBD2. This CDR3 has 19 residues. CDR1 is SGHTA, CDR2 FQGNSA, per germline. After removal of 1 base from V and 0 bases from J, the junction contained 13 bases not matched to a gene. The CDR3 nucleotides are TGTGCCAGCAGCTTAGGAGCGGCTGGGAGCGGGGGGAACTCCTACGAGCAGTACTTC. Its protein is CASSLGAAGSGGNSYEQYF.

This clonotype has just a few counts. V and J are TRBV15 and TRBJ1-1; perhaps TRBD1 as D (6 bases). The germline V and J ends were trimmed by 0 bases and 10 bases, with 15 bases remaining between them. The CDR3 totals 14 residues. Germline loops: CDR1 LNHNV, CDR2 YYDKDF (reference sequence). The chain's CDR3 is CATSRDGGALGAFF. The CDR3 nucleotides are TGTGCCACCAGCAGAGATGGGGGGGCTCTTGGAGCTTTCTTT.

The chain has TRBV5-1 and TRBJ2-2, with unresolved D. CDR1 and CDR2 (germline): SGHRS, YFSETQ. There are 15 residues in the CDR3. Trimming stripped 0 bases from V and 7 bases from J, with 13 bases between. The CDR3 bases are TGCGCCAGCAGCTTGGCCCGAGGTGTGATCGGGGAGCTGTTTTTT. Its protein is CASSLARGVIGELFF.

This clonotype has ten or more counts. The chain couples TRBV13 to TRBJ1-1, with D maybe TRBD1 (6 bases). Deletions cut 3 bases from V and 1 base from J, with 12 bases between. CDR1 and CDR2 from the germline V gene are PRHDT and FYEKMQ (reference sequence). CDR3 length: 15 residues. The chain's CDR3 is CASSFKGQQNTEAFF. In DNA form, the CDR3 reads TGTGCCAGCAGCTTCAAAGGACAGCAGAACACTGAAGCTTTCTTT. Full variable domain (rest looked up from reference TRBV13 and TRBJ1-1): AAGVIQSPRHLIKEKRETATLKCYPIPRHDTVYWYQQGPGQDPQFLISFYEKMQSDKGSIPDRFSAQQFSDYHSELNMSSLELGDSALYFCASSFKGQQNTEAFFGQGTRLTVV.

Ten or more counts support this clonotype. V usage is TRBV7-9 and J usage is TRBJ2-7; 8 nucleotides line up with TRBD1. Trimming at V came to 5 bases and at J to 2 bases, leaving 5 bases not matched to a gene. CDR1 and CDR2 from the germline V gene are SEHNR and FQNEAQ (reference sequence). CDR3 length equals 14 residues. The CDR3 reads CASSPVDRAYEQYF. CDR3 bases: TGTGCCAGCAGCCCCGTGGACAGGGCCTACGAGCAGTACTTC.

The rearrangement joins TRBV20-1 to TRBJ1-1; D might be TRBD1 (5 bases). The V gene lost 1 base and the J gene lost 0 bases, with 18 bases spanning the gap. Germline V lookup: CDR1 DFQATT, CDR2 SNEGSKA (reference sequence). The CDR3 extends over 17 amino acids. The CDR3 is CSARVLSFGGLNTEAFF. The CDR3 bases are TGCAGTGCTAGAGTTTTGAGTTTCGGGGGGTTGAACACTGAAGCTTTCTTT.

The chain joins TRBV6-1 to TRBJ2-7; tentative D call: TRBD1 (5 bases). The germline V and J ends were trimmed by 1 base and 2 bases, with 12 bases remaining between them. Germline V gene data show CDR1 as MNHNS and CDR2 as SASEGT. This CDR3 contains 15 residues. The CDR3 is CASSEVAGKAYEQYF. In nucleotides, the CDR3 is TGTGCCAGCAGTGAAGTGGCAGGGAAAGCCTACGAGCAGTACTTC.

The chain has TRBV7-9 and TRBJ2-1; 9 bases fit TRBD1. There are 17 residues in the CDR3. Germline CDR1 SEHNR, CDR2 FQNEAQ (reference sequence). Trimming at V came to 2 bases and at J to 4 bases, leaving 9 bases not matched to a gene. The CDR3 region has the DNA TGTGCCAGCAGCTTACCCATTACCGGGACAGGGTACAATGAGCAGTTCTTC. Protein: CASSLPITGTGYNEQFF.

The CDR3 protein is CSAREGGPGYTF. The CDR3 DNA is TGCAGTGCTAGAGAAGGAGGGCCTGGCTACACCTTC. The V call is TRBV20-1, the J call TRBJ1-2; D gene unclear. Trimming cost V 0 bases and J 7 bases, with 9 bases left between them. This CDR3 region has 12 residues. Germline V gives CDR1 DFQATT, CDR2 SNEGSKA (reference sequence).

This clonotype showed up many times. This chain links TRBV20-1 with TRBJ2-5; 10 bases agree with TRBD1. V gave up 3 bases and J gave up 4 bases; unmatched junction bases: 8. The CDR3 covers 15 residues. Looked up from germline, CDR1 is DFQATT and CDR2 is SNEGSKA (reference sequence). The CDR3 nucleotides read TGCAGTGCTAGCCCGGGACAGGGGATGATAGAGACCCAGTACTTC. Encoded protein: CSASPGQGMIETQYF.

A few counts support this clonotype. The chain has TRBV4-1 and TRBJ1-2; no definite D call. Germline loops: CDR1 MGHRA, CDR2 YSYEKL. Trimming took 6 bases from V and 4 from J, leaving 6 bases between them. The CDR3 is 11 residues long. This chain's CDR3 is CASRGIYGYTF. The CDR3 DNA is TGCGCCAGCAGGGGTATCTATGGCTACACCTTC.

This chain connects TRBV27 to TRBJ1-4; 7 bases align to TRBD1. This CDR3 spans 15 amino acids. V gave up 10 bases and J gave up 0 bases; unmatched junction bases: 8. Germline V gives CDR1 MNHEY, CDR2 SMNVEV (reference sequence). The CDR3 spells CATSGTDATNEKLFF. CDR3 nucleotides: TGTGCCACCTCCGGGACAGATGCAACTAATGAAAAACTGTTTTTT.

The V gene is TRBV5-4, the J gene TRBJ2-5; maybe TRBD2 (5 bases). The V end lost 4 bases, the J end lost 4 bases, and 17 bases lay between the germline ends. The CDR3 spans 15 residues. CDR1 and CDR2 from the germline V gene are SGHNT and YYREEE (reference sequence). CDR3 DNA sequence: TGTGCCAGCAGCCCAAGACAAAGCGGTCGAGAGACCCAGTACTTC. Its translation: CASSPRQSGRETQYF.

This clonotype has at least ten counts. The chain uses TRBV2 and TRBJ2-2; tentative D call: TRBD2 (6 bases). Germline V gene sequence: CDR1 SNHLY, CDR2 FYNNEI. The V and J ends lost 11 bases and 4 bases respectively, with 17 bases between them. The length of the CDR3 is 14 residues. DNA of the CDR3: TGTGCCGCTTGGGACCCCGGGGGCACCGGGGAGCTGTTTTTT. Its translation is CAAWDPGGTGELFF.

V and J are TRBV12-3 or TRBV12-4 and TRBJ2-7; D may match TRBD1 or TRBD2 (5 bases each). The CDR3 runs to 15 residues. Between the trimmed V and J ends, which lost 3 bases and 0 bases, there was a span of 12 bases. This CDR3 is CASSFVGRSSYEQYF. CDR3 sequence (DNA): TGTGCCAGCAGTTTCGTGGGACGGAGCTCCTACGAGCAGTACTTC.

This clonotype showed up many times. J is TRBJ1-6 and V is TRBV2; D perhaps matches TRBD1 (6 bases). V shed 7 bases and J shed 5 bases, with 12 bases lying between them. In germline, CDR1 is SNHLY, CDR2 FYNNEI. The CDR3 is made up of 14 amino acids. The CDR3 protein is CASTRGGDNSPLHF. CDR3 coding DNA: TGTGCCAGCACCCGGGGGGGCGATAATTCACCCCTCCACTTT.

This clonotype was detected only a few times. The CDR3 spells CASSAGQESNYGYTF. CDR3 coding DNA: TGTGCCAGCAGTGCGGGACAGGAGAGTAACTATGGCTACACCTTC. The chain is built from TRBV12-3 or TRBV12-4 and TRBJ1-2, with 8 nucleotides matching TRBD1. The CDR3 is made up of 15 amino acids. V lost 5 bases, J lost 1 base, and 6 bases stayed unmatched.

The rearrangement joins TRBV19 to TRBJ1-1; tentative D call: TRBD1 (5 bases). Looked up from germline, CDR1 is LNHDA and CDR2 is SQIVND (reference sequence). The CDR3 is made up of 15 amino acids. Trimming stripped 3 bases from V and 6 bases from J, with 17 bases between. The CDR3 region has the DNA TGTGCCAGTAGTATTGGGGGTTATGGCCGATCTGAAGCTTTCTTT. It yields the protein CASSIGGYGRSEAFF. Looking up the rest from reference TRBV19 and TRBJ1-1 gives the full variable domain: DGGITQSPKYLFRKEGQNVTLSCEQNLNHDAMYWYRQDPGQGLRLIYYSQIVNDFQKGDIAEGYSVSREKKESFPLTVTSAQKNPTAFYLCASSIGGYGRSEAFFGQGTRLTVV.

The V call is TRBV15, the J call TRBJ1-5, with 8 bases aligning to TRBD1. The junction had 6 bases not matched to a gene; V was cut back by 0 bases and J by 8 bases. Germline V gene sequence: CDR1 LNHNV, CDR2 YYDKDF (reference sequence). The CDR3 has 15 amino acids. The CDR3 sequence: CATSRDRGRLEPQHF. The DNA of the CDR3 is TGTGCCACCAGCAGAGACAGGGGGCGACTGGAGCCCCAGCATTTT.

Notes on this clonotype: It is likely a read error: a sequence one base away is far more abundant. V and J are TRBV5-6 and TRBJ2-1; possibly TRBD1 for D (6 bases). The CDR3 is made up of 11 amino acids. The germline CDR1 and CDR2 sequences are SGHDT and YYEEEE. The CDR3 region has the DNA TGTGCCAGCAGCTTAGGGGGTGAGCGGTTCTTC. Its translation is CASSLGGERFF.

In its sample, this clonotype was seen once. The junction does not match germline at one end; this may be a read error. The CDR3 coding sequence is TGTGCCAGCAGTTCAGGCGAAAATAGCAATCAGCCCCGGCATTTT. This codes for CASSSGENSNQPRHF. The rearrangement uses TRBV12-3 or TRBV12-4 and TRBJ1-5; D gene ambiguous. The CDR3 extends over 15 amino acids.

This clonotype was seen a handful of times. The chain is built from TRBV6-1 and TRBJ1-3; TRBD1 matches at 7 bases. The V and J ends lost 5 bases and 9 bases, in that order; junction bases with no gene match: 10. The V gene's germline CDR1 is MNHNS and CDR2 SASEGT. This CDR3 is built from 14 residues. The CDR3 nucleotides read TGTGCCAGCAGTCAGGCAGGGGGACGAAGCACCATATATTTT. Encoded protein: CASSQAGGRSTIYF.

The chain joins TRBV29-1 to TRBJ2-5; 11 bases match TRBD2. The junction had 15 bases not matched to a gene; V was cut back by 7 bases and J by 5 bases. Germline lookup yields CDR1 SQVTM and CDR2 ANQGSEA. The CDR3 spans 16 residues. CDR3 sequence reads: CSAEGISGGEDETQYF. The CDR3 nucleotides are TGCAGCGCCGAGGGAATTAGCGGGGGGGAGGATGAGACCCAGTACTTC.

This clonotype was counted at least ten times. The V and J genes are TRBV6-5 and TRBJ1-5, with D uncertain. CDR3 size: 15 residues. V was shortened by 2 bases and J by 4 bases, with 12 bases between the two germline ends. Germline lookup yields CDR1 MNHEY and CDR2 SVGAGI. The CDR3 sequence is CASSYTRWGNQPQHF. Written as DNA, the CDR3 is TGTGCCAGCAGTTACACACGATGGGGTAATCAGCCCCAGCATTTT.